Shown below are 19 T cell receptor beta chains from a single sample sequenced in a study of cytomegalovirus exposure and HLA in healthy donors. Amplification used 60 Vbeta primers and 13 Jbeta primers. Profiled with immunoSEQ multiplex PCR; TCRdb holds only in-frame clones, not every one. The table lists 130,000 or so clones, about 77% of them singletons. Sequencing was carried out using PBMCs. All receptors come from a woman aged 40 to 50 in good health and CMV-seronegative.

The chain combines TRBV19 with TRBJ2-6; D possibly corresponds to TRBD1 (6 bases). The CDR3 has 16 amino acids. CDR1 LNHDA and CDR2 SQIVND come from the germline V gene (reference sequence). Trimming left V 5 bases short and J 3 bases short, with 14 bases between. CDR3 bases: TGTGCCAGTAGTTTCATACAGGGCGGTGGGGCCAACGTCCTGACTTTC. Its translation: CASSFIQGGGANVLTF.

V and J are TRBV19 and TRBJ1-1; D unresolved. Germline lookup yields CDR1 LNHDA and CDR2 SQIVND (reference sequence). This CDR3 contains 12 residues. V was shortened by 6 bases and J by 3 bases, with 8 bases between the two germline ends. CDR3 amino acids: CASRSRDTEAFF. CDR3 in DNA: TGTGCCAGTAGATCGAGAGACACTGAAGCTTTCTTT.

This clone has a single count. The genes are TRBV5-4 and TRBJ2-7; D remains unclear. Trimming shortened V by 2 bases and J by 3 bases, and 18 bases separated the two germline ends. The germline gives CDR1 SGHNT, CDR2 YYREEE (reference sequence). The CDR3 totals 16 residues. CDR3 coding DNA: TGTGCCAGCAGCTTAGGAGCGCCCGAGCCCAGCTACGAGCAGTACTTC. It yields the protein CASSLGAPEPSYEQYF.

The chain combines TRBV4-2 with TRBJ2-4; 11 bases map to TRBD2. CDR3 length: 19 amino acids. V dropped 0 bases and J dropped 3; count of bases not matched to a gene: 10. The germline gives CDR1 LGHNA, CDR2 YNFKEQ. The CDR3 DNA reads TGTGCCAGCAGCCAAGACCCGACTAGCGGGGTTTTAGTCAAAAACATTCAGTACTTC. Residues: CASSQDPTSGVLVKNIQYF.

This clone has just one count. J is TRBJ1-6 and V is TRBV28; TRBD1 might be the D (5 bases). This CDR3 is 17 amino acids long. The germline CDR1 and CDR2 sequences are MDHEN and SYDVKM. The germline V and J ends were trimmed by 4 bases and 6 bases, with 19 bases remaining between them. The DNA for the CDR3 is TGTGCCAGCAGTTCATACAGGACCCCCGGGGGTAATTCACCCCTCCACTTT. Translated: CASSSYRTPGGNSPLHF.

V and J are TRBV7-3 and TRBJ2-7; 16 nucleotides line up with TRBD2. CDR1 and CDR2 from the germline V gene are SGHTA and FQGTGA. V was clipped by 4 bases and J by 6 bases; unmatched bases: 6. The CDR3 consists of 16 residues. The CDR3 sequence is CASSSGLAGGLCEQYF. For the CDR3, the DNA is TGTGCCAGCAGCTCGGGACTAGCGGGGGGGCTTTGCGAGCAGTACTTC. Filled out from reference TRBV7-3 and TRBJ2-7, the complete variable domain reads GAGVSQTPSNKVTEKGKYVELRCDPISGHTALYWYRQSLGQGPEFLIYFQGTGAADDSGLPNDRFFAVRPEGSVSTLKIQRTERGDSAVYLCASSSGLAGGLCEQYFGPGTRLTVT.

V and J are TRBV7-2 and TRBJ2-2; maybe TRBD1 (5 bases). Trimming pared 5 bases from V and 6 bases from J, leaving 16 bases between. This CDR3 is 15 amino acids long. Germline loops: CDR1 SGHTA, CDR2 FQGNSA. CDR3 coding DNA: TGTGCCAGCAGCCTATTCCAACAGGTCGCCGGGGAGCTGTTTTTT. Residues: CASSLFQQVAGELFF.

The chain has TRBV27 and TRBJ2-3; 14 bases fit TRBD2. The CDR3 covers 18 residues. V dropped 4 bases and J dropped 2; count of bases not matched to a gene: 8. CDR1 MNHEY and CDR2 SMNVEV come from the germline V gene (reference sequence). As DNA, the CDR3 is TGTGCCAGCAGTTGGGGACTAGCGGGGGCCGGGTCCACAGATACGCAGTATTTT. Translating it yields CASSWGLAGAGSTDTQYF.

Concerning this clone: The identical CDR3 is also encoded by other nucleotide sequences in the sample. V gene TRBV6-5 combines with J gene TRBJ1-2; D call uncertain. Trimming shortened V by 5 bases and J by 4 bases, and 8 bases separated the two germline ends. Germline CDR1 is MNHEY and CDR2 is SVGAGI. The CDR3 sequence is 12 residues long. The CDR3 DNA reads TGTGCCAGCAGTGCAGGTTTCTATGGCTACACCTTC. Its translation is CASSAGFYGYTF.

The CDR3 bases are TGTGCCAGCAGCCAAAAGGGGGACGTCGGGGATCACAATGAGCAGTTCTTC. Protein sequence: CASSQKGDVGDHNEQFF. The V call is TRBV4-2, the J call TRBJ2-1; weak D call: TRBD1 (6 bases). The V gene's germline CDR1 is LGHNA and CDR2 YNFKEQ. The CDR3 covers 17 residues. Trimming removed 2 bases at V and 5 bases at J, with 19 bases between.

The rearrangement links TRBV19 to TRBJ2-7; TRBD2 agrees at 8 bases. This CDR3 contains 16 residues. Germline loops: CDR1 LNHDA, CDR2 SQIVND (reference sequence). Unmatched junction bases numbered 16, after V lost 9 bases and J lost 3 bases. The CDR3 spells CASEVRASGQYYEQYF. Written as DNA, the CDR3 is TGTGCCAGCGAGGTACGGGCTAGCGGGCAATACTACGAGCAGTACTTC.

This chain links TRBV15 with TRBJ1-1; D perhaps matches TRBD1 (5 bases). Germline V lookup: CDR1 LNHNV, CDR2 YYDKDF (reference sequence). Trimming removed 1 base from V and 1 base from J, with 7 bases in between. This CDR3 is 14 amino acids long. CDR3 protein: CATSRAGGNTEAFF. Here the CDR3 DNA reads TGTGCCACCAGCAGAGCGGGGGGGAACACTGAAGCTTTCTTT. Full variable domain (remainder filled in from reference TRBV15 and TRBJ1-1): DAMVIQNPRYQVTQFGKPVTLSCSQTLNHNVMYWYQQKSSQAPKLLFHYYDKDFNNEADTPDNFQSRRPNTSFCFLDIRSPGLGDTAMYLCATSRAGGNTEAFFGQGTRLTVV.

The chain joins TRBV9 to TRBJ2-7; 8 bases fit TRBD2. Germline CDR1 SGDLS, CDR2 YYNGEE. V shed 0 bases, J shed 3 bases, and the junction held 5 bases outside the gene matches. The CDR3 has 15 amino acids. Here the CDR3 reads CASSVAGGAGYEQYF. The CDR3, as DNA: TGTGCCAGCAGCGTAGCCGGGGGGGCCGGCTACGAGCAGTACTTC.

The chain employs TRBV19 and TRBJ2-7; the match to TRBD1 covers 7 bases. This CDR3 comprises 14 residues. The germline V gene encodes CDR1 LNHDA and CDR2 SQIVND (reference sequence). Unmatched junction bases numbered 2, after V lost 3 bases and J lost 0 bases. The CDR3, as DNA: TGTGCCAGTAGTATTCAGGGGGACTCCTACGAGCAGTACTTC. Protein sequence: CASSIQGDSYEQYF.

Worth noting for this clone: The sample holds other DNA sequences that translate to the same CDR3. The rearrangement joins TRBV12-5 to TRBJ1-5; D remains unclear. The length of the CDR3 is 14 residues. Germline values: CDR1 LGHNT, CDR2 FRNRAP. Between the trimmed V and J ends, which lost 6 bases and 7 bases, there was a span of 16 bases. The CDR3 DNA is TGTGCTAGTGGCTCCTACGGGGAAGGCCAGCCCCAGCATTTT. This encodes CASGSYGEGQPQHF.

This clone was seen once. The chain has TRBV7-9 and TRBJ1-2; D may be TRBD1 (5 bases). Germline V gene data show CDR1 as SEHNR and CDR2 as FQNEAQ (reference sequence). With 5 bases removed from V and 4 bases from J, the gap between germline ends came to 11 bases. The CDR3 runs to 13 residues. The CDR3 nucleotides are TGTGCCAGCAGCACTTGGGGCAGCTATGGCTACACCTTC. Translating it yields CASSTWGSYGYTF. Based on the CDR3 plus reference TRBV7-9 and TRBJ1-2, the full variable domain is DTGVSQNPRHKITKRGQNVTFRCDPISEHNRLYWYRQTLGQGPEFLTYFQNEAQLEKSRLLSDRFSAERPKGSFSTLEIQRTEQGDSAMYLCASSTWGSYGYTFGSGTRLTVV.

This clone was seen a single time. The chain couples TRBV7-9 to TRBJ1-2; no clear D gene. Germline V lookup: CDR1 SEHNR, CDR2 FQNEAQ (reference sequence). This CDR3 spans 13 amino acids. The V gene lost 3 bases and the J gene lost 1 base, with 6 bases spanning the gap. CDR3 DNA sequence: TGTGCCAGCAGCTTCAACAGTAACTATGGCTACACCTTC. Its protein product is CASSFNSNYGYTF.

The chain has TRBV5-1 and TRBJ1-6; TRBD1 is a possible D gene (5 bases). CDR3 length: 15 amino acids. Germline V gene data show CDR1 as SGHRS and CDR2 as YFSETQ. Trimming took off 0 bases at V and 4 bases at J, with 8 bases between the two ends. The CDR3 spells CASSLGQTYNSPLHF. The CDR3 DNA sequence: TGCGCCAGCAGCTTGGGACAGACGTATAATTCACCCCTCCACTTT.

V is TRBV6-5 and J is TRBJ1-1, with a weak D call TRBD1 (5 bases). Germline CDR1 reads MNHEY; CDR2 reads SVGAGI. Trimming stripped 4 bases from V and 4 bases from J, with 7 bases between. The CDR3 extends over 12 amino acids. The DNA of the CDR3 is TGTGCCAGCAGTTTCAGGGCCACTGAAGCTTTCTTT. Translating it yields CASSFRATEAFF.